This T cell receptor (beta chain) was recorded in a study of PD-1 blockade in classical Hodgkin lymphoma. The method was immunoSEQ multiplex PCR; TCRdb's version includes in-frame clones alone and lacks a portion of them. Counted here are about 20,000 clones, approximately 88% occurring once; the ten biggest clones make up 6.3%. Brentuximab vedotin exposure varied among the patients, all of whom had relapsed after autologous stem cell transplantation. This CDR3 region has 17 residues. In germline, CDR1 is LNHNV, CDR2 YYDKDF (reference sequence). The V and J ends lost 3 bases and 4 bases, in that order; junction bases with no gene match: 15.

The source material was peripheral blood mononuclear cells (PBMCs), sampled at baseline. The clonotype comes from a human donor with classical Hodgkin lymphoma. This chain connects TRBV15 to TRBJ2-7, with 7 positions matching TRBD1. DNA for the CDR3: TGTGCCACCAGCAGGGGTTTTCTCCGGGACAGCATATACGAGCAGTACTTC. It translates to CATSRGFLRDSIYEQYF.